The 15 T cell receptor beta chains below all came from one sample that was sequenced in a study of blood T cell repertoires in COVID-19. Some clones are missing from TCRdb's copy, which holds only in-frame ones; the method was immunoSEQ multiplex PCR. The sample holds tens of thousands of clones, under 85% seen once. The sequencing input was peripheral blood. These receptors were taken from a human donor in a cohort sampled during active COVID-19.

This sequence joins TRBV5-4 and TRBJ1-5, with D maybe TRBD1 (5 bases). Germline V CDR1 and CDR2: SGHNT, YYREEE (reference sequence). There are 14 residues in the CDR3. Trimming cost V 0 bases and J 3 bases, with 7 bases left between them. CDR3 sequence: CASSLGGTNQPQHF. In nucleotides, the CDR3 is TGTGCCAGCAGCTTGGGCGGGACCAATCAGCCCCAGCATTTT.

CDR3 coding DNA: TGTGCCACCAGCAGAGATCCCGGGGACGGGGAGCTGTTTTTT. Amino acid sequence: CATSRDPGDGELFF. The chain uses TRBV15 and TRBJ2-2, with D possibly TRBD2 on 5 matching bases. CDR1 and CDR2 (germline): LNHNV, YYDKDF (reference sequence). CDR3 length: 14 residues. V lost 0 bases and J lost 7, with 9 bases in between.

The chain carries TRBV6-5 and TRBJ2-7, with D possibly being TRBD1 (6 bases). The CDR3 sequence is 14 residues long. Germline V CDR1 and CDR2: MNHEY, SVGAGI. V dropped 5 bases and J dropped 4 bases, with 15 bases sitting between them. CDR3 amino acids: CASSPLRGGYEQYF. CDR3 coding DNA: TGTGCCAGCAGTCCCCTCAGGGGTGGTTACGAGCAGTACTTC.

The chain has TRBV14 and TRBJ2-3, with D possibly matching TRBD2 (6 bases). In germline, CDR1 is SGHDN, CDR2 FVKESK. V lost 2 bases, J lost 1 base, and 13 bases lay in between. CDR3 length: 16 residues. In nucleotides, the CDR3 is TGTGCCAGCAGCCAATCCCGGGGGACTCGCACAGATACGCAGTATTTT. Its translation: CASSQSRGTRTDTQYF.

J is TRBJ2-7 and V is TRBV16, with a weak D call TRBD1 (7 bases). Germline V gene lookup returns CDR1 KGHSY and CDR2 FQNENV. The V gene lost 0 bases and the J gene lost 5 bases, with 17 bases spanning the gap. This CDR3 is 16 amino acids long. The CDR3 DNA is TGTGCCAGCAGCCAATCATTTCGGAGGGGGCTTAACGAGCAGTACTTC. Translation gives CASSQSFRRGLNEQYF.

In this sample, this clone turned up a few times. This chain links TRBV2 with TRBJ2-7, with 7 bases that match TRBD2. Germline-derived CDR1 and CDR2 are SNHLY and FYNNEI. The CDR3 is 16 residues long. V lost 5 bases and J lost 0; bases outside the gene matches: 10. The CDR3 loop reads CASSFPHGRSSYEQYF. The CDR3 DNA reads as TGTGCCAGCAGTTTCCCTCACGGGAGGTCCTCCTACGAGCAGTACTTC.

The chain recombines TRBV3-1 (or the pseudogene TRBV3-2) with TRBJ2-1; 12 bases map to TRBD2. Germline assignment: CDR1 LGHDT and CDR2 YNNKEL (reference sequence). The junction had 5 bases not matched to a gene; V was cut back by 4 bases and J by 4 bases. This CDR3 region has 16 residues. The CDR3 coding sequence is TGTGCCAGCAGCCCGGCTAGCGGGGGGGGTTACAATGAGCAGTTCTTC. Protein product: CASSPASGGGYNEQFF.

The CDR3 coding sequence is TGTGCCAGCAGTTGGGGGACAGATAACGCTGAAGCTTTCTTT. This codes for CASSWGTDNAEAFF. J is TRBJ1-1 and V is TRBV6-6; TRBD1 aligns across 7 bases. Germline CDR1 reads MNHNY; CDR2 reads SVGAGI (reference sequence). This CDR3 is 14 amino acids long. V was clipped by 4 bases and J by 6 bases; unmatched bases: 8.

The chain carries TRBV5-1 and TRBJ2-1; a weak D match, TRBD2 (6 bases). The CDR3 totals 15 residues. Germline CDR1 and CDR2: SGHRS and YFSETQ. V was cut by 3 bases and J by 0 bases, with 10 bases left in between. CDR3 coding DNA: TGCGCCAGCAGCTCGGACGGGAGCTCCTACAATGAGCAGTTCTTC. This gives the protein CASSSDGSSYNEQFF.

This chain links TRBV11-3 with TRBJ1-1, with TRBD1 as a possible D gene (5 bases). CDR3 length equals 13 residues. Trimming removed 5 bases from V and 4 bases from J, with 11 bases in between. From germline, CDR1 is SGHNT and CDR2 YENEEA. CDR3: CASSPAGGTEAFF. The CDR3 DNA sequence: TGTGCCAGCAGCCCAGCCGGGGGCACTGAAGCTTTCTTT.

This chain connects TRBV9 to TRBJ2-7; no reliable D call. The germline V gene encodes CDR1 SGDLS and CDR2 YYNGEE. CDR3 length equals 12 residues. V was trimmed by 1 base and J by 7 bases, leaving 9 bases between them. In DNA, the CDR3 is TGTGCCAGCAGCGTACTCGGTTGGGAGCAGTACTTC. Translation: CASSVLGWEQYF.

This clone appeared a single time. V is TRBV7-2 and J is TRBJ2-1; possibly TRBD2 for D (6 bases). Germline CDR1 is SGHTA and CDR2 is FQGNSA. This CDR3 comprises 14 residues. V was cut by 5 bases and J by 12 bases, with 20 bases left in between. CDR3 protein: CASSPRDLISGQFF. For the CDR3, the DNA is TGTGCCAGCAGCCCCCGGGACTTGATTTCTGGGCAGTTCTTC. Filled out from reference TRBV7-2 and TRBJ2-1, the complete variable domain reads GAGVSQSPSNKVTEKGKDVELRCDPISGHTALYWYRQSLGQGLEFLIYFQGNSAPDKSGLPSDRFSAERTGGSVSTLTIQRTQQEDSAVYLCASSPRDLISGQFFGPGTRLTVL.

The chain is built from TRBV11-3 and TRBJ2-7; possibly TRBD1 for D (7 bases). CDR1 and CDR2 (germline): SGHNT, YENEEA. The CDR3 totals 14 residues. V lost 3 bases and J lost 5, with 14 bases in between. CDR3 protein: CASSLSQGGHEQYF. CDR3 bases: TGTGCCAGCAGCTTGAGCCAGGGGGGTCACGAGCAGTACTTC. Full variable domain (outside the CDR3, taken from reference TRBV11-3 and TRBJ2-7): EAGVVQSPRYKIIEKKQPVAFWCNPISGHNTLYWYLQNLGQGPELLIRYENEEAVDDSQLPKDRFSAERLKGVDSTLKIQPAELGDSAVYLCASSLSQGGHEQYFGPGTRLTVT.

The V gene is TRBV2, the J gene TRBJ2-5; a possible D gene is TRBD1 (5 bases). Trimming cost V 5 bases and J 3 bases, with 7 bases left between them. Germline loops: CDR1 SNHLY, CDR2 FYNNEI. This CDR3 is built from 12 residues. The CDR3 sequence is CASSRGKETQYF. CDR3 coding DNA: TGTGCCAGCAGTAGGGGTAAAGAGACCCAGTACTTC.

V is TRBV19 and J is TRBJ2-5, with D maybe TRBD1 (5 bases). The CDR3 covers 13 residues. Trimming left V 6 bases short and J 4 bases short, with 12 bases between. CDR1 and CDR2 (germline): LNHDA, SQIVND (reference sequence). CDR3 nucleotide sequence: TGTGCCAGTAGCCAGACAGATGGAGAGACCCAGTACTTC. It is translated as CASSQTDGETQYF.